The entry that follows covers one TCR beta chain sequence. Its antigen remains unidentified. TCRdb ran MiXCR on the reads and lists one entry per CDR3 protein. This sample carries 450,000 to 650,000 distinct CDR3 sequences, over 35% of them seen once, and the ten largest clones take 48%. This CDR3 is 14 amino acids long. J was trimmed by 8 bases and V by 4 bases; bases with no gene match: 6. The entry originates in a study of T cell repertoires in cytomegalovirus infection. About the study: Alongside well-studied HLA-B-restricted CMV epitopes, recently identified HLA-C-restricted CMV epitopes were also used. It can be stated that public TCR beta signatures indicated CMV infection as well as a matching HLA type.

This material consisted of cultured PBMCs, taken from culture after CMV antigen stimulation. This chain links TRBV7-1 with TRBJ1-3, with TRBD1 matching 9 bases. TRBV7-1 is filed as an ORF, its function uncertain. This clonotype was obtained from a human donor in good health (CMV status not recorded). Some clones in this sample may be carry-over from other donors' samples. CDR3 sequence (DNA): TGTGCCAGCAGCTGGGACAGGGACGGATACACCATATATTTT. This gives the protein CASSWDRDGYTIYF.